This TCR beta chain came from a study of blood T cell repertoires in COVID-19. Germline V gene lookup returns CDR1 SGHTA and CDR2 FQGNSA. This CDR3 is 16 amino acids long. V trimming: 2 bases; J trimming: 3 bases; junction bases outside the gene matches: 6. Produced via immunoSEQ multiplex PCR; TCRdb's table is partial and in-frame only. The sample holds fewer than 75,000 clones, around nine tenths seen once. The chain links TRBV7-2 to TRBJ2-2; 7 bases fit TRBD2. The clonotype was recovered from a human donor in a cohort sampled during active COVID-19. Sequenced: peripheral blood. The CDR3 spells CASSLRPAGYTGELFF. CDR3 DNA sequence: TGTGCCAGCAGCTTAAGGCCAGCGGGATACACCGGGGAGCTGTTTTTT.